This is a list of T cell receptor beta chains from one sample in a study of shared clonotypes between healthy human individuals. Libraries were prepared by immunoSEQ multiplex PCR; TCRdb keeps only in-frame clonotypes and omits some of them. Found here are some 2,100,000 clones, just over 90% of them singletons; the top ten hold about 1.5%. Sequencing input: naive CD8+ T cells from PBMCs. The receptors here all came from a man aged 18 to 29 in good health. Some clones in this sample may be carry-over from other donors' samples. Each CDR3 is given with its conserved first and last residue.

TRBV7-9,CASSPGQGDSEQYF
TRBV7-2,CASSWNSGTYNEQFF
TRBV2,CASSESVYEQYF
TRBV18,CASSPGQLYNEQFF
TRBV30,CAWSAQGRTRYGYTF
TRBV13,CASSWAPRQGRGYTF
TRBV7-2,CASSLEVYHTEQFF
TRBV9,CASSVDRDAANTEAFF
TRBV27,CASSLTAINEQFF
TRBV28,CASSYQPGQGPDTQYF
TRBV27,CASSFRDGHTGELFF
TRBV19,CASSNLAGFEEKLFF
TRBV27,CASSKPGQGLHQQYF
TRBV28,CASRPTDRSNTEAFF
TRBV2,CASSERKTGFFYEQYF
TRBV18,CASSPRTGESSGELFF
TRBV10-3,CAISGAAQETQYF
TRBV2,CASSEQEGTAQGIQYF
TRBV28,CASSLRPGGVNEQYF
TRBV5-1,CASSLDQGPGEQFF
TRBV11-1,CASSLEGGSAYEQYF
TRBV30,CAWSAEPGLTNYGYTF
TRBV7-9,CASSLATEARGLGQPQHF
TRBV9,CASSEHREANEKLFF
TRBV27,CASSFLSGQNYGYTF
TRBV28,CASSPRGGHTIYF
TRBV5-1,CASSLLRTGPTDTQYF
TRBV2,CASSEDVHGTPNTGELFF
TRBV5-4,CASSFEAGGPYEQFF
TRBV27,CAAGLNSYNEQFF
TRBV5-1,CASRDRGSNEQFF
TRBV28,CASSSRGTATYGYTF
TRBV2,CASNLLREKLFF
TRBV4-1,CASSPSAGLEQYF
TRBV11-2,CASSPGLAEYYNEQFF
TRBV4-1,CASSQDRLAGGEQYF
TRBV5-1,CASSLPSDRGYLYGYTF
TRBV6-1,CASSELAGFINTQYF
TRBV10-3,CAISFRGTEAFF
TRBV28,CASSFRENYGYTF
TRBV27,CASSITGGRKFF
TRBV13,CASRRGGANYGYTF
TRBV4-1,CASRATGGAETSPLHF
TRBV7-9,CASLQGVNTEAFF
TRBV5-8,CASSLLAGVIDEQFF
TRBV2,CASSVGGEAFF
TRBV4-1,CASSRTGTSGRETQYF
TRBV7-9,CASRPLRGPRADTQYF